The source of this T cell receptor (beta chain) is a study of blood T cell repertoires in COVID-19 (dated by TCRdb to 2020 to 2021). Regarding the complete study: Collaborator samples came from the United States, Italy and Spain and covered acute and convalescent phases of COVID-19. The material from the prospective study consisted of cDNA or gDNA derived from T cells, B-cell-depleted T cells, or PBMCs. Subjects who had been exposed to COVID-19, were actively infected with it, or had recovered from it provided the deeply sampled blood TCRbeta repertoires that made up the dataset. The repertoires were released in a freely available public database intended as a resource for research on the immune response to SARS-CoV-2. Samples came from the ongoing ImmuneRACE study (first 160 participants) plus 1,254 subjects from 6 global collaborators. Sample metadata almost always included a de-identified subject ID, COVID-19 status, age in years and sex. Where available, HLA class I and class II types were obtained from metadata supplied by the sample provider rather than from assay-based typing.

The full study reports these points: How much clinical and demographic metadata was included differed by source and by participant, and the metadata was provided uncurated.

Enrolling through a virtual design, the prospective study's participants ranged in age from roughly 18 to 95 years and lived across around 25 United States geographic areas. Cohort assignment in the prospective study relied on participant-reported clinical history from a screening survey and a study questionnaire. Recovered participants in ImmuneRACE Cohort 3 were defined as having two consecutive negative NP/OP PCR tests, clearance from a healthcare professional, or resolution of symptoms. In the prospective study, mobile phlebotomists collected whole blood, serum and a nasopharyngeal or oropharyngeal swab from each participant. Over a 2-month period, participants in the prospective study had the option of providing additional blood draws and questionnaires. Before DNA extraction, blood samples from the prospective study were shipped at room temperature or frozen. Details on this clone: What this receptor recognizes is not known. The sample holds no much larger clone one base away, and base qualities are not on file.

Sequences LNHDA (CDR1) and SQIVND (CDR2) are obtained from the germline V gene (reference sequence). V was cut back by 3 bases and J by 5 bases, leaving a gap of 13 bases between them. From cysteine to phenylalanine, the CDR3 is 14 amino acids long. Just the 42-base CDR3 DNA is kept, in frame starting at base 1. TCRbeta CDR3 regions were amplified from genomic DNA by means of the immunoSEQ Assay, a bias-controlled multiplex PCR. The source study handled its data this way. Nucleated cell counts per sample were estimated from amplification of reference gene primers within the assay. To quantify the absolute abundance of each unique TCRbeta CDR3 rearrangement, sequence reads were collapsed and filtered. For each sample, productive Simpson clonality was calculated by taking the square root of Simpson's diversity index across productive rearrangements. In its TCRdb copy, this immuneACCESS table keeps in-frame sequences only and misses some clones. Where compared with another copy, unresolved V genes explain less than half of these, and the others have no known cause. V and J calls and clone size follow that table, whereas D and trimming were derived from the DNA. The sample contains 390,000 or so clones, 80% to 90% of them found a single time. The top ten clones comprise less than 1.2% of the sample.

The sequence came from a man aged 18 to 35 who had recovered from COVID-19. The sequence links TRBV19 to TRBJ1-2; a weak D assignment points to TRBD1 (6 bases agree). Material: PBMCs or T cells enriched from blood (not recorded which). In nucleotides, the sequence is TGTGCCAGTAGTATCCCAGGGGTTTATTATGGCTACACCTTC. Translation gives CASSIPGVYYGYTF.